This TCR beta chain is drawn from a study of cytomegalovirus exposure and HLA in healthy donors. Study in general: A later analysis reported the approximately 120 validation repertoires used the same platform as the approximately 670 first-cohort repertoires.

Data came from immunoSEQ multiplex PCR; TCRdb stores just in-frame clones and leaves some out. This table holds some 140,000 clones, 85% to 90% found once. V was pared by 5 bases and J by 4 bases, with 1 base of the junction left unmatched. Germline V gene sequence: CDR1 WNHNN, CDR2 SYGVQD (reference sequence). The CDR3 runs 13 residues. The sequencing sample was made of PBMCs. The TCR comes from a woman between 25 and 40 years old in good health and CMV-seropositive. The chain employs TRBV10-1 and TRBJ2-5; 10 bases agree with TRBD1. CDR3 bases: TGCGCCAGCAGTCGGACAGGGGGAGAGACCCAGTACTTC. It codes for CASSRTGGETQYF.